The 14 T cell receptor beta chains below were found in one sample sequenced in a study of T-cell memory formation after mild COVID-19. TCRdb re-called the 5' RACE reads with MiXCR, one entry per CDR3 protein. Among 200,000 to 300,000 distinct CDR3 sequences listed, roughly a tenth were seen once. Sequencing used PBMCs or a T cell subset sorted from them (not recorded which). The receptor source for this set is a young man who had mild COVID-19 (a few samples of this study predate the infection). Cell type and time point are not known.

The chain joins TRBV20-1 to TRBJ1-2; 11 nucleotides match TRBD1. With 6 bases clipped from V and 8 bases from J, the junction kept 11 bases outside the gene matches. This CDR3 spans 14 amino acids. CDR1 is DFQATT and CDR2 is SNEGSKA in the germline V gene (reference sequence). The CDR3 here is CSATDGQGARGYTF. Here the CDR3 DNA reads TGCAGTGCCACAGACGGACAGGGGGCCCGGGGCTACACCTTC.

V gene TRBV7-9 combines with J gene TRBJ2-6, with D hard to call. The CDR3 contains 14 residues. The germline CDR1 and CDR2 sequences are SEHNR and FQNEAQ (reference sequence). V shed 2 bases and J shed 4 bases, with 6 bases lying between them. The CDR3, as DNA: TGTGCCAGCAGCTTACTTCTCGGGGCCAACGTCCTGACTTTC. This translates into CASSLLLGANVLTF.

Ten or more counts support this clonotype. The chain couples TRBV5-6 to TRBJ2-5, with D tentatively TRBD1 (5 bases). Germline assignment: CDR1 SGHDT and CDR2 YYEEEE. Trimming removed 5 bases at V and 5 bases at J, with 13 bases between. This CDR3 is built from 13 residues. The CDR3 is CASSSLAGETQYF. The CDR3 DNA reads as TGTGCCAGCAGTTCCTTAGCAGGGGAGACCCAGTACTTC.

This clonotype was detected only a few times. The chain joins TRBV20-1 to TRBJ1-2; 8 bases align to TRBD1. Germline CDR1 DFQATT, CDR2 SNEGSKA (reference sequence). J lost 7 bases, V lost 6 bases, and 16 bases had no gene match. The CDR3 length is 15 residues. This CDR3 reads CSAPLIRQGISGYTF. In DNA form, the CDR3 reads TGCAGTGCCCCACTTATCAGACAGGGGATTAGTGGCTACACCTTC.

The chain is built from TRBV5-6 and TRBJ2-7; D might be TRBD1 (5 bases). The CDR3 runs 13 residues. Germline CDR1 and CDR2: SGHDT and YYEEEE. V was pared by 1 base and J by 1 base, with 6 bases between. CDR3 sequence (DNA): TGTGCCAGCAGCTTGTGGACATCCTACGAGCAGTACGTC. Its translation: CASSLWTSYEQYV.

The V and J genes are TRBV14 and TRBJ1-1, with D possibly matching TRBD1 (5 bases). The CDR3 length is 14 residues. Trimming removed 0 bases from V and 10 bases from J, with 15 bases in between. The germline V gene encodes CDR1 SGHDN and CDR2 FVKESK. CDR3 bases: TGTGCCAGCAGCCAAGATGTCAGGGCGAGTGGAGCTTTCTTT. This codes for CASSQDVRASGAFF.

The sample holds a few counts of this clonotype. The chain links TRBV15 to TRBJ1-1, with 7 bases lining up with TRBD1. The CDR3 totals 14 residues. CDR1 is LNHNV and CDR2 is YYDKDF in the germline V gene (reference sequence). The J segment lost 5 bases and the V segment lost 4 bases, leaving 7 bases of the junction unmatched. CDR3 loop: CATSKRQGYTEAFF. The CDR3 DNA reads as TGTGCCACCAGCAAAAGACAGGGATATACTGAAGCTTTCTTT. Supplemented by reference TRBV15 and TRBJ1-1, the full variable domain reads DAMVIQNPRYQVTQFGKPVTLSCSQTLNHNVMYWYQQKSSQAPKLLFHYYDKDFNNEADTPDNFQSRRPNTSFCFLDIRSPGLGDTAMYLCATSKRQGYTEAFFGQGTRLTVV.

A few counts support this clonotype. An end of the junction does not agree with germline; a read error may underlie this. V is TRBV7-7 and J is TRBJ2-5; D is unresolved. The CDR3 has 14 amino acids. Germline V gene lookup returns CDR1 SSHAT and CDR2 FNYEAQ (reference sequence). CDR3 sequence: CASSLVGDQETQYF. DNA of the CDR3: TGTGCTAGCAGCTTAGTTGGGGACCAAGAGACCCAGTACTTC.

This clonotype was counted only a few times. Here the CDR3 DNA reads TGCAGTGCTAGAGATCCCGGACTAGCGGGAGGGGGGGAGCTGTTTTTT. Its protein is CSARDPGLAGGGELFF. This sequence joins TRBV20-1 and TRBJ2-2; TRBD2 aligns across 15 bases. The CDR3 has 16 residues. V was clipped by 0 bases and J by 8 bases; unmatched bases: 4. Germline assignment: CDR1 DFQATT and CDR2 SNEGSKA (reference sequence).

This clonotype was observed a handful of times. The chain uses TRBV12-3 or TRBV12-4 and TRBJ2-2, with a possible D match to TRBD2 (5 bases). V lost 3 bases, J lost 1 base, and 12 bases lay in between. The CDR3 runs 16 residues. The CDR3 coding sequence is TGTGCCAGCAGTTTGGGAGAGACACTGAACACCGGGGAGCTGTTTTTT. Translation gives CASSLGETLNTGELFF.

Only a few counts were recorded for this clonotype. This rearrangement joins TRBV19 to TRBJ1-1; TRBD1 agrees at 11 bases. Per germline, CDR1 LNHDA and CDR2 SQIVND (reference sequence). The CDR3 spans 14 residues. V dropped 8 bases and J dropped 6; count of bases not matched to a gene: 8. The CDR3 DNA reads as TGTGCCAGTGGACAGGGGGCGGGAAGGGCTGAAGCTTTCTTT. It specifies CASGQGAGRAEAFF.

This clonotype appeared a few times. The CDR3 region has the DNA TGTGCCAGCAGCGGGGGAGGGCGTGATAGCGCGGATACGCAGTATTTT. Amino acids: CASSGGGRDSADTQYF. The rearrangement links TRBV9 to TRBJ2-3; 7 nucleotides agree with TRBD2. Trimming took 3 bases from V and 6 from J; bases not matched to a gene: 13. Germline loops: CDR1 SGDLS, CDR2 YYNGEE. The CDR3 consists of 16 residues.

The CDR3 here is CASSQGVNMNTGELFF. CDR3 nucleotides: TGCGCCAGCAGCCAAGGAGTTAATATGAACACCGGGGAGCTGTTTTTT. V is TRBV4-1 and J is TRBJ2-2; D uncertain. Per the germline V gene, CDR1 is MGHRA and CDR2 is YSYEKL. The V end lost 1 base, the J end lost 1 base, and 10 bases lay between the germline ends. The CDR3 has 16 amino acids.

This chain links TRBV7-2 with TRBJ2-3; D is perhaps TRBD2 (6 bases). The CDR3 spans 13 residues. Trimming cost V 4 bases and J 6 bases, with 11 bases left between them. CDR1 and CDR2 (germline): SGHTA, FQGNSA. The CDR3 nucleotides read TGTGCCAGCAGCTACCTAGGAGGGGATACGCAGTATTTT. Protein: CASSYLGGDTQYF. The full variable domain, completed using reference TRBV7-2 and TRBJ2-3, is GAGVSQSPSNKVTEKGKDVELRCDPISGHTALYWYRQSLGQGLEFLIYFQGNSAPDKSGLPSDRFSAERTGGSVSTLTIQRTQQEDSAVYLCASSYLGGDTQYFGPGTRLTVL.